A selection of T cell receptor beta chains follows, all from one sample in a study of blood T cell repertoires in COVID-19. Produced via immunoSEQ multiplex PCR; TCRdb's table is partial and in-frame only. Of around 70,000 clones in the sample, roughly 85% were seen once. Sequencing was performed on peripheral blood. These receptor sequences come from a man aged 55-75 years with active or convalescent COVID-19. CDR3s leave out the opening cysteine and the closing phenylalanine or tryptophan. The order of the fields is J gene, V gene, CDR3 protein.

TRBJ2-1 TRBV20-1 SASIEGGLDEQF
TRBJ2-3 TRBV6-6 ASSYGTSGFTDTQY
TRBJ2-2 TRBV7-2 ASSLGRLANTGELF
TRBJ2-7 TRBV5-4 ASSSTTDRGRGYEQY
TRBJ2-2 TRBV5-1 ASSPVLGGAGTGELF
TRBJ2-1 TRBV7-2 ASSLIQGEIYNEQF
TRBJ2-1 TRBV12-3/TRBV12-4 ASSATGREQF
TRBJ2-2 TRBV18 ASSPDAGTGELF
TRBJ2-5 TRBV6-2/TRBV6-3 ASSKFGQGARETQY
TRBJ1-5 TRBV5-6 ASSLRGQPQH
TRBJ2-1 TRBV15 ATSRDSSFGLAYNEQF
TRBJ2-5 TRBV9 ASSAAGYQETQY
TRBJ2-2 TRBV11-2 ASSLDPGTGELF
TRBJ2-1 TRBV28 ASSFWRGATSGEQF
TRBJ2-7 TRBV30 AWAGDEQY
TRBJ2-7 TRBV6-5 ASSTGTVGEQY
TRBJ1-3 TRBV12-3/TRBV12-4 ASSGGGNTIY
TRBJ2-5 TRBV6-5 ASSWGGSVQETQY
TRBJ1-4 TRBV25-1 ASNPRTGSNEKLF
TRBJ1-6 TRBV6-1 ASSELYAGESPLH
TRBJ1-6 TRBV7-2 ASSVRQGMRSPLH
TRBJ1-2 TRBV5-1 ASSLQGSYGYT
TRBJ2-5 TRBV5-1 AIFGAGETQY
TRBJ2-3 TRBV4-1 ASSQGLAGGFSTDTQY
TRBJ2-3 TRBV4-3 ASSDVLAGGTDTQY
TRBJ2-4 TRBV19 ASRTGGDLKY
TRBJ2-2 TRBV12-5 ASGSRLTTGELF
TRBJ1-5 TRBV19 ASTPRGLYSNQPQH
TRBJ2-5 TRBV14 ASSRTVGQETQY